The 26 T cell receptor beta chains reported below all come from one sample, sequenced in a study of T cell responses to AZD1222 COVID-19 vaccine (dated by TCRdb to about 2021). Library method: the immunoSEQ multiplex PCR assay. Entries here come from immuneACCESS through TCRdb and include only in-frame sequences with V and J called. Some clones fail to appear in such tables; in the studies checked, an unresolved V gene covers under half of the shortfall, and the cause of the remainder is unknown. Across this sample there are tens of thousands of clones, with roughly 90% seen only once. The biggest ten clones account for approximately 4.5% of the sample. The sample's time point label, decoded: about 28 days (+/-7) after the second vaccine dose. Sequenced material: peripheral blood, taken 28 days after the second AZD1222 dose. These receptors were obtained from an adult who received the AZD1222 COVID-19 vaccine.

This chain connects TRBV7-8 to TRBJ1-1; D is uncertain. The CDR3 sequence is 16 residues long. V lost 3 bases and J 4 bases, leaving 18 bases between the germline ends. The germline CDR1 and CDR2 sequences are SGHVS and FQNEAQ. The CDR3 bases are TGTGCCAGCAGCTTGATGAGTTCCGGTGTGAGCACTGAAGCTTTCTTT. Its protein product is CASSLMSSGVSTEAFF.

V usage is TRBV25-1 and J usage is TRBJ2-7; TRBD2 agrees at 10 bases. Germline V gene sequence: CDR1 MGHDK, CDR2 SYGVNS. The CDR3 is 13 residues long. With 10 bases clipped from V and 2 bases from J, the junction kept 5 bases outside the gene matches. The CDR3 coding sequence is TGTGCCACCGGACTAGCGGCTACCTACGAGCAGTACTTC. Translation gives CATGLAATYEQYF.

The genes are TRBV2 and TRBJ1-3, with D perhaps matching TRBD1 (5 bases). CDR1 is SNHLY and CDR2 is FYNNEI in the germline V gene. V dropped 3 bases and J dropped 0 bases, with 12 bases sitting between them. The CDR3 is 16 residues long. Here the CDR3 reads CASSERQGYSGNTIYF. As DNA, the CDR3 is TGTGCCAGCAGTGAGCGTCAGGGCTACTCTGGAAACACCATATATTTT.

The chain carries TRBV7-2 and TRBJ2-2; D unclear. This CDR3 region has 13 residues. The V end lost 6 bases, the J end lost 0 bases, and 5 bases lay between the germline ends. The germline gives CDR1 SGHTA, CDR2 FQGNSA. CDR3 sequence (DNA): TGTGCCAGCAGGTTGACGAACACCGGGGAGCTGTTTTTT. Translation: CASRLTNTGELFF.

V gene TRBV19 combines with J gene TRBJ2-2, with 10 bases identical to TRBD2. Germline lookup yields CDR1 LNHDA and CDR2 SQIVND (reference sequence). The V gene end was trimmed by 5 bases and the J gene end by 8 bases; junction bases not matched to a gene: 8. The CDR3 totals 15 residues. DNA of the CDR3: TGTGCCAGTAGTGCCGGGACTAGCGTCACGGGGGAGCTGTTTTTT. Translation: CASSAGTSVTGELFF.

On this clone: The same CDR3 also results from other DNA sequences found in this sample. This sequence joins TRBV19 and TRBJ2-3, with 7 bases fitting TRBD2. This CDR3 is built from 15 residues. Germline CDR1 and CDR2: LNHDA and SQIVND (reference sequence). Trimming removed 3 bases from V and 2 bases from J; junction bases left unmatched: 5. DNA for the CDR3: TGTGCCAGTAGTATCTCGGGAGGCTTCACAGATACGCAGTATTTT. It translates to CASSISGGFTDTQYF.

The chain combines TRBV5-1 with TRBJ1-2, with 7 bases lining up with TRBD1. J gave up 1 base and V 6 bases, and 18 bases lay outside the gene matches. Germline V gene data show CDR1 as SGHRS and CDR2 as YFSETQ. The CDR3 totals 18 residues. DNA of the CDR3: TGCGCCAGCACCCTGGAAAGGGGTGGGGACAGCTATAACTATGGCTACACCTTC. It translates to CASTLERGGDSYNYGYTF.

This chain uses TRBV6-5 with TRBJ1-1; tentatively, D is TRBD1 (5 bases). Germline-derived CDR1 and CDR2 are MNHEY and SVGAGI. V lost 2 bases, J lost 0 bases, and 10 bases lay in between. This CDR3 region has 15 residues. Written as DNA, the CDR3 is TGTGCCAGCAGTTACCTTGGGGGGATGAACACTGAAGCTTTCTTT. It yields the protein CASSYLGGMNTEAFF.

The gene calls are TRBV7-2 and TRBJ2-7; TRBD1 agrees at 9 bases. The CDR3 runs to 12 residues. Germline CDR1 reads SGHTA; CDR2 reads FQGNSA. The trim removed 6 bases at V and 5 bases at J, leaving 2 bases unmatched. The CDR3 DNA reads TGTGCCAGCAGTCGGACAGGGGACGAGCAGTACTTC. This translates into CASSRTGDEQYF.

This clone was counted once. The chain recombines TRBV29-1 with TRBJ1-5; D may be TRBD1 (6 bases). This CDR3 has 13 amino acids. Germline-derived CDR1 and CDR2 are SQVTM and ANQGSEA. V gave up 4 bases and J gave up 8 bases, with 15 bases separating them. The CDR3: CSVATGPWEPQHF. As DNA, the CDR3 is TGCAGCGTTGCCACAGGGCCGTGGGAGCCCCAGCATTTT.

This clone appeared once. The chain combines TRBV18 with TRBJ1-5, with 9 positions matching TRBD1. The CDR3 has 16 amino acids. The germline V gene encodes CDR1 KGHSH and CDR2 LQKENI. V lost 4 bases, J lost 0 bases, and 4 bases stayed unmatched. The CDR3 DNA reads as TGTGCCAGCTCACACGGGACAGGGCATAGCAATCAGCCCCAGCATTTT. Translation gives CASSHGTGHSNQPQHF.

V gene TRBV19 combines with J gene TRBJ2-5; unclear D gene. The CDR3 has 13 amino acids. V was clipped by 6 bases and J by 1 base, with 9 bases between them. From germline, CDR1 is LNHDA and CDR2 SQIVND (reference sequence). CDR3 nucleotides: TGTGCCAGTAGCTTCGGGCCCCAAGAGACCCAGTACTTC. Its translation: CASSFGPQETQYF.

Here the CDR3 DNA reads TGTGCCACCAGGAGGGGGGGAGCTCGGAACACTGAAGCTTTCTTT. Translation: CATRRGGARNTEAFF. The chain carries TRBV6-5 and TRBJ1-1; D is possibly TRBD1 (6 bases). Germline V gives CDR1 MNHEY, CDR2 SVGAGI. V was trimmed by 10 bases and J by 1 base, leaving 19 bases between them. The CDR3 runs to 15 residues.

V is TRBV9 and J is TRBJ1-2; the D gene is possibly TRBD1 (5 bases). V lost 5 bases and J lost 4, with 18 bases in between. This CDR3 has 15 amino acids. Germline values: CDR1 SGDLS, CDR2 YYNGEE. CDR3 bases: TGTGCCAGCAGTGAAAGACAGTCGGGGGTCTATGGCTACACCTTC. Translated, it gives CASSERQSGVYGYTF.

This sequence joins TRBV30 and TRBJ1-1; D call uncertain. Germline V CDR1 and CDR2: GTSNPN, SVGIG (reference sequence). Trimming left V 4 bases short and J 0 bases short, with 15 bases between. This CDR3 region has 15 residues. CDR3 bases: TGTGCCTGGAAGGAACAGTCACGTTTGAACACTGAAGCTTTCTTT. Translated: CAWKEQSRLNTEAFF.

V usage is TRBV9 and J usage is TRBJ2-1; D unresolved. Germline CDR1 is SGDLS and CDR2 is YYNGEE. V was shortened by 3 bases and J by 9 bases, with 10 bases between the two germline ends. The length of the CDR3 is 12 residues. CDR3 sequence reads: CASSGNGGEQFF. CDR3 bases: TGTGCCAGCAGCGGAAATGGCGGTGAGCAGTTCTTC.

The J gene is TRBJ2-5, the V gene TRBV3-1 (or the pseudogene TRBV3-2); TRBD2 aligns across 13 bases. The CDR3 consists of 16 residues. The junction had 9 bases not matched to a gene; V was cut back by 7 bases and J by 4 bases. Germline CDR1 LGHDT, CDR2 YNNKEL (reference sequence). CDR3 sequence: CASTGLAGVRGETQYF. In DNA form, the CDR3 reads TGTGCCAGCACCGGACTAGCGGGAGTGAGGGGAGAGACCCAGTACTTC.

The genes are TRBV6-1 and TRBJ1-3; no clear D gene. Germline V lookup: CDR1 MNHNS, CDR2 SASEGT. Trimming left V 0 bases short and J 2 bases short, with 8 bases between. The CDR3 extends over 15 amino acids. CDR3 DNA: TGTGCCAGCAGTGAAGCGCGGGCGGCTGGAAACACCATATATTTT. Its protein is CASSEARAAGNTIYF.

The chain combines TRBV4-2 with TRBJ2-3, with 7 bases lining up with TRBD2. The CDR3 length is 16 residues. Germline CDR1 LGHNA, CDR2 YNFKEQ. V shed 0 bases and J 2 bases; nucleotides not matched to a gene: 5. The CDR3 bases are TGTGCCAGCAGCCAAGACGGGGGGACTTTCACAGATACGCAGTATTTT. Protein sequence: CASSQDGGTFTDTQYF.

The chain carries TRBV7-9 and TRBJ1-4, with D perhaps matching TRBD1 (5 bases). CDR1 and CDR2 from the germline V gene are SEHNR and FQNEAQ (reference sequence). The V end lost 1 base, the J end lost 0 bases, and 9 bases lay between the germline ends. The CDR3 loop spans 16 amino acids. Here the CDR3 DNA reads TGTGCCAGCAGCTTAGAGGGGATAGCAACTAATGAAAAACTGTTTTTT. It translates to CASSLEGIATNEKLFF. The full variable domain, completed using reference TRBV7-9 and TRBJ1-4, is DTGVSQNPRHKITKRGQNVTFRCDPISEHNRLYWYRQTLGQGPEFLTYFQNEAQLEKSRLLSDRFSAERPKGSFSTLEIQRTEQGDSAMYLCASSLEGIATNEKLFFGSGTQLSVL.

V gene TRBV3-1 (or the pseudogene TRBV3-2) combines with J gene TRBJ1-5, with 10 nucleotides matching TRBD1. Germline lookup yields CDR1 LGHDT and CDR2 YNNKEL (reference sequence). There are 15 residues in the CDR3. The V and J ends lost 4 bases and 3 bases, in that order; junction bases with no gene match: 3. Here the CDR3 reads CASSPGTGVNQPQHF. CDR3 coding DNA: TGTGCCAGCAGCCCCGGGACAGGGGTCAATCAGCCCCAGCATTTT.

The DNA of the CDR3 is TGTGCCACCAGTGAAACAGGGGCTGGGGCCAACGTCCTGACTTTC. Encoded protein: CATSETGAGANVLTF. This sequence joins TRBV24-1 and TRBJ2-6, with 7 bases matching TRBD1. The CDR3 covers 15 residues. The V gene's germline CDR1 is KGHDR and CDR2 SFDVKD. V shed 4 bases, J shed 2 bases, and the junction held 1 base outside the gene matches.

The chain couples TRBV10-3 to TRBJ1-1; D is possibly TRBD1 (5 bases). This CDR3 spans 17 amino acids. The germline V gene encodes CDR1 ENHRY and CDR2 SYGVKD. For the CDR3, the DNA is TGTGCTTCCATCAGGGTCTTCGAGAACAGTTTGAACACTGAAGCTTTCTTT. This encodes CASIRVFENSLNTEAFF.

The J gene is TRBJ2-2, the V gene TRBV24-1; TRBD1 matches at 8 bases. Germline values: CDR1 KGHDR, CDR2 SFDVKD. The trim removed 3 bases at V and 2 bases at J, leaving 4 bases unmatched. The CDR3 is made up of 16 amino acids. CDR3 region: CATSDPTGANTGELFF. CDR3 DNA sequence: TGTGCCACCAGTGATCCGACAGGGGCAAACACCGGGGAGCTGTTTTTT.

This clone is termed medium-sized. The chain links TRBV29-1 to TRBJ2-3; either TRBD1 or TRBD2 may supply D (5 bases each). V gave up 5 bases and J gave up 5 bases, with 14 bases separating them. The CDR3 contains 13 residues. CDR1 and CDR2 from the germline V gene are SQVTM and ANQGSEA. This chain's CDR3 is CSVSIEGQDTQYF. The CDR3 bases are TGCAGCGTTAGTATCGAGGGGCAAGATACGCAGTATTTT.

The V call is TRBV6-5, the J call TRBJ2-1; tentative D call: TRBD2 (5 bases). The CDR3 is made up of 14 amino acids. Trimming took 0 bases from V and 10 from J, leaving 13 bases between them. Germline CDR1 MNHEY, CDR2 SVGAGI. CDR3 nucleotides: TGTGCCAGCAGTTACTCGAAGGCTAGCAGAGAGCAGTTCTTC. It translates to CASSYSKASREQFF.